These T cell receptor beta chains were read from a single sample in a study of T cell responses to AZD1222 COVID-19 vaccine. Repertoires were generated with immunoSEQ multiplex PCR, while TCRdb's copy carries only in-frame clones and drops some. This sample has 150,000 to 200,000 clones, with over 90% found just once. This specimen was peripheral blood, taken on day 0 of AZD1222 vaccination. The receptors stem from an adult in good health. Both conserved end residues are part of each CDR3.

J: TRBJ1-5
V: TRBV11-2
CDR3: CASSWGSNQPQHF

J: TRBJ2-1
V: TRBV2
CDR3: CASRRQLQQFF

J: TRBJ1-5
V: TRBV15
CDR3: CATSREQGIRQPQHF

J: TRBJ2-1
V: TRBV18
CDR3: CASSGAKLAGGNEQFF

J: TRBJ1-5
V: TRBV6-5
CDR3: CASRDSNQPQHF

J: TRBJ2-5
V: TRBV6-5
CDR3: CASSYQVASLQETQYF

J: TRBJ1-1
V: TRBV6-6
CDR3: CASSYGQGGGNTEAFF

J: TRBJ1-1
V: TRBV3-1/TRBV3-2
CDR3: CASSQYTDFGAFF

J: TRBJ1-1
V: TRBV6-1
CDR3: CASSDRGDRNTEAFF

J: TRBJ2-1
V: TRBV25-1
CDR3: CASRNINEQFF

J: TRBJ1-1
V: TRBV13
CDR3: CASTQRFLGISNTEAFF

J: TRBJ1-2
V: TRBV4-1
CDR3: CASSPLGPAGGYTF

J: TRBJ1-1
V: TRBV3-1/TRBV3-2
CDR3: CASSRTGEAFF

J: TRBJ1-5
V: TRBV27
CDR3: CASTPQGSHQPQHF

J: TRBJ2-7
V: TRBV3-1/TRBV3-2
CDR3: CASSLLDGSYEQYF

J: TRBJ1-3
V: TRBV19
CDR3: CASSKPWVRRETPGNTIYF

J: TRBJ2-1
V: TRBV20-1
CDR3: CSASLAGFYEQFF

J: TRBJ1-1
V: TRBV2
CDR3: CAGTPTEAFF

J: TRBJ1-6
V: TRBV2
CDR3: CASYRGQYSPLHF

J: TRBJ2-5
V: TRBV15
CDR3: CATSTRLAGEVETQYF

J: TRBJ2-7
V: TRBV5-4
CDR3: CASSLAPQGADEQYF

J: TRBJ1-2
V: TRBV5-8
CDR3: CASSSRDRDFYGYTF

J: TRBJ2-2
V: TRBV10-3
CDR3: CAIKAGGGTGELFF

J: TRBJ2-1
V: TRBV9
CDR3: CASSESGGALDEQFF

J: TRBJ1-3
V: TRBV6-5
CDR3: CASSYYGPISGNTIYF